Listed below are T cell receptor beta chains from one sample, sequenced in a study of T cell repertoires in cytomegalovirus infection. One entry per CDR3 protein, called by TCRdb with MiXCR from the reads. This sample carries roughly 500,000 distinct CDR3 sequences, about 33% of them seen once, and the ten largest clones take roughly 17%. Their recognized antigens are unknown. This material consisted of cultured PBMCs, taken from culture after CMV antigen stimulation. These receptor sequences come from a human donor in good health (CMV status not recorded). Some clones in this sample may be carry-over from other donors' samples. Both conserved end residues are part of each CDR3. The D gene is left open where the match is weak. Some rows mark clone size as missing; the rest say once, few, many or name a class of expanded clone.

J gene | D gene | V gene | clone size | CDR3 DNA | CDR3 protein
TRBJ2-2 | TRBD1 | TRBV4-3 | few | TGCGCCAGCAGCCAAAAGACGCCCCCCGGGCAGGGGGCCAACACCGGGGAGCTGTTTTTT | CASSQKTPPGQGANTGELFF
TRBJ2-1 | TRBD2 | TRBV7-9 | - | TGTGCCAGCAGAGTCGTAGCGGGAATTCAGAAAGAGCAGTTCTTC | CASRVVAGIQKEQFF
TRBJ2-5 | - | TRBV15 | - | TGTGCCACCAGTCTCGACCGCCAAGAGACCCAGTACTTC | CATSLDRQETQYF
TRBJ2-5 | TRBD2 | TRBV6-1 | many | TGTGCCAGCAGTTCGCCAATAGCGGGACAAGAGACCCAGTACTTC | CASSSPIAGQETQYF
TRBJ1-5 | TRBD1 | TRBV28 | - | TGTGCCAGCAGCCCGGCGGGACAGGGTGTGGGTCAGCCCCAGCATTTT | CASSPAGQGVGQPQHF
TRBJ1-4 | - | TRBV7-2 | many | TGTGCCAGCAGCTTAGCGTCCGGTTTTAATGAAAAACTGTTTTTT | CASSLASGFNEKLFF
TRBJ1-2 | - | TRBV7-2 | - | TGTGCCAGCAGCTTAGTTTTGCGGGCAGGAGCCCATGGCTACACCTTC | CASSLVLRAGAHGYTF
TRBJ1-5 | - | TRBV7-6 | - | TGTGCCAGCAGCCCGGGACTTCACAATCAGCCCCAGCATTTT | CASSPGLHNQPQHF
TRBJ1-2 | - | TRBV12-3/TRBV12-4 | - | TGTGCCAGCAGTAGAAACACCTATGGCTACACCTTC | CASSRNTYGYTF
TRBJ2-5 | TRBD2 | TRBV11-2 | - | TGTGCCAGCAGCTTTCTAGCGGGAGATGGGACCCAGTACTTC | CASSFLAGDGTQYF
TRBJ1-1 | - | TRBV7-2 | - | TGTGCCAGCAGCTCACCGGGGAGTCTGACTGAAGCTTTCTTT | CASSSPGSLTEAFF
TRBJ2-7 | - | TRBV24-1 | - | TGTGCCACCAGTGACTCAGCTACCTACGAGCAGTACTTC | CATSDSATYEQYF
TRBJ2-1 | TRBD2 | TRBV6-6 | - | TGTGCCAGCAGTCCCAGCGGGAGGGCCGGCGAGCAGTTCTTC | CASSPSGRAGEQFF
TRBJ1-2 | - | TRBV5-4 | - | TGTGCCAGCAGCTGGACAGAGAACTATGGCTACACCTTC | CASSWTENYGYTF
TRBJ1-5 | TRBD1 | TRBV28 | - | TGTGCCAGCAGACAGGGGCTTTATCAGCCCCAGCATTTT | CASRQGLYQPQHF
TRBJ1-4 | TRBD1 | TRBV4-3 | - | TGCGCCAGCAGCCAAGACTCCGGACAGGGAGTTGAAAAACTGTTTTTT | CASSQDSGQGVEKLFF
TRBJ2-1 | - | TRBV19 | - | TGTGCCAGTAGAACACAACAGGGAAGAGCCTACAATGAGCAGTTCTTC | CASRTQQGRAYNEQFF
TRBJ1-2 | TRBD1 | TRBV24-1 | - | TGTGCCACCAGTGATCGAGGGGGCAGGTATGGCTACACCTTC | CATSDRGGRYGYTF
TRBJ2-2 | TRBD2 | TRBV6-2/TRBV6-3 | many | TGTGCCAGCACCTCCGAAACTAGCGGGAGGGAAATGGACACCGGGGAGCTGTTTTTT | CASTSETSGREMDTGELFF
TRBJ2-1 | TRBD2 | TRBV6-2/TRBV6-3 | - | TGTGCCAGCAGCCGAAGACTAGCGGGAGGTGCCTACAATGAGCAGTTCTTC | CASSRRLAGGAYNEQFF
TRBJ1-1 | TRBD1 | TRBV7-2 | few | TGTGCCAGCAGCTTAGGGCAGGGGGTTGGGGGGGTCTTCTTT | CASSLGQGVGGVFF
TRBJ2-3 | TRBD2 | TRBV24-1 | few | TGTGCCACCAGTGACCTCGGACTAGCGGGATCCACAGATACGCAGTATTTT | CATSDLGLAGSTDTQYF
TRBJ2-5 | TRBD1 | TRBV7-8 | few | TGTGCCAGCAGCACCGGGACAGGGACTGAAGAGACCCAGTACTTC | CASSTGTGTEETQYF
TRBJ1-2 | TRBD1 | TRBV4-2 | - | TGTGCCAGCAGCCAAGACGCACAGGGGAACGCTGGCTACACCTTC | CASSQDAQGNAGYTF
TRBJ2-5 | TRBD2 | TRBV4-2 | - | TGTGCCAGCAGATTGGGGGGGGGAGCGAAACAAGAGACCCAGTACTTC | CASRLGGGAKQETQYF
TRBJ2-5 | - | TRBV11-2 | once | TGTGCCAGCAGCTCCGGTAGCGGTAAAGAGACCCAGTACTTC | CASSSGSGKETQYF
TRBJ2-7 | TRBD2 | TRBV7-8 | - | TGTGCCACCCTAGCTGCGCTAGCGGACGAGCAGTACTTC | CATLAALADEQYF
TRBJ1-1 | TRBD1 | TRBV6-2/TRBV6-3 | few | TGTGCCAGCAGGCTGACAGGGCGGAACACTGAAGCTTTCTTT | CASRLTGRNTEAFF
TRBJ2-3 | TRBD2 | TRBV20-1 | few | TGCAGTGCTAGACTAGCGGGAGCGTCAGATACGCAGTATTTT | CSARLAGASDTQYF
TRBJ2-5 | TRBD2 | TRBV19 | - | TGTGCCAGTAGTAACTTCCTAGCGGGAGAGGAGACCCAGTACTTC | CASSNFLAGEETQYF
TRBJ2-1 | TRBD2 | TRBV7-9 | - | TGTGCCAGCAGGCCGACTAGCTTAGTCCTATACAATGAGCAGTTCTTC | CASRPTSLVLYNEQFF
TRBJ2-3 | - | TRBV7-2 | many | TGTGCCAGCAGCCCCCGCCAGTTAATGACAGATACGCAGTATTTT | CASSPRQLMTDTQYF
TRBJ2-1 | TRBD2 | TRBV12-3/TRBV12-4 | many | TGTGCCAGCAGTCTAAAAGCGGGAATCTCCTACAATGAGCAGTTCTTC | CASSLKAGISYNEQFF
TRBJ1-5 | - | TRBV11-2 | - | TGTGCCAGCAGCGCTGGGACCAGGTGGGATCAGCCCCAGCATTTT | CASSAGTRWDQPQHF
TRBJ1-1 | TRBD1 | TRBV7-9 | - | TGTGCCAGCAGCTCAAGCTCCGGGACAGGGGAATGGATCGCTGAAGCTTTCTTT | CASSSSSGTGEWIAEAFF
TRBJ1-5 | - | TRBV7-8 | few | TGTGCCAGCAGAACCAGTAGCCTTGGGGGGCCCCAGCATTTT | CASRTSSLGGPQHF
TRBJ2-5 | TRBD2 | TRBV20-1 | - | TGCAGTGCTAGAGATCGGGGGGCGGGAGGGCCTGGGGAGACCCAGTACTTC | CSARDRGAGGPGETQYF
TRBJ1-2 | - | TRBV7-2 | - | TGTGCCAGCAGCTTAGAACAGGCGTCGGGCTACACCTTC | CASSLEQASGYTF
TRBJ2-2 | - | TRBV7-2 | many | TGTGCCAGCAGCCAATTTGGCGGGCCAGGCACCGGGGAGCTGTTTTTT | CASSQFGGPGTGELFF
TRBJ2-7 | - | TRBV28 | many | TGTGCCAGCAGGTCAGGTTCACTCGAGCAGTACTTC | CASRSGSLEQYF
TRBJ1-4 | - | TRBV6-2/TRBV6-3 | - | TGTGCCAGCAGTCGGACGGGACGAAATGAAAAACTGTTTTTT | CASSRTGRNEKLFF
TRBJ1-1 | TRBD1 | TRBV6-2/TRBV6-3 | - | TGTGCCAGCACCCGGACAGGTGACAACACTGAAGCTTTCTTT | CASTRTGDNTEAFF